Sequencing of this TCR beta chain was carried out in a study of PD-1 blockade in classical Hodgkin lymphoma. On the study more broadly: It was nivolumab at 3 mg/kg, given intravenously every 2 weeks, that patients received.

Here immunoSEQ multiplex PCR was the method, and the copy in TCRdb shows in-frame clones only, minus some. The sample consists of nearly 25,000 clones, approximately 65% of them appearing once. Time point denoted: cycle 4 day 1 (C4D1), after 5 to 7 weeks of nivolumab. There was relapse after autologous stem cell transplantation in every patient, and there was variation in brentuximab vedotin exposure. Patients reached a best response of complete response, partial response or progressive disease. As to this clone: As yet, its antigen is unknown.

V gave up 4 bases and J gave up 4 bases, with 14 bases separating them. The CDR3 contains 15 residues. Germline values: CDR1 MNHNS, CDR2 SASEGT. Study-wide points: Repertoire differences have undefined causes, possibly disease activity or prior therapy. Some patients started nivolumab under 1 year after ASCT, and they were excluded.

This clonotype originated in a human donor with classical Hodgkin lymphoma. Sequenced material: peripheral blood mononuclear cells (PBMCs), taken before the fourth cycle of nivolumab. This chain joins TRBV6-1 and TRBJ1-3; D ambiguous. The CDR3 DNA reads as TGTGCCAGCAGTGTGTCTTGGACGGACGGAAACACCATATATTTT. Protein: CASSVSWTDGNTIYF.